The rows below give T cell receptor beta chains drawn from one sample of a study of cytomegalovirus exposure and HLA in healthy donors. Profiling relied on immunoSEQ multiplex PCR, and the TCRdb table lists in-frame clones only, not all of them. This table holds about 140,000 clones, roughly three quarters found once. The sample consisted of PBMCs. The source is a female donor in good health and CMV-seronegative. CDR3s include the opening cysteine and the closing phenylalanine or tryptophan. Rows may omit the clone size; those that give it use once, few, many or a size class.

v_gene: TRBV6-1; abundance: .; CDR3aa: CASSRTRNTEAFF
v_gene: TRBV9; abundance: .; CDR3aa: CASSADRTGYEQYF
v_gene: TRBV9; abundance: few; CDR3aa: CASSIRDSEKLFF
v_gene: TRBV7-9; abundance: .; CDR3aa: CASSFGQGGGSYGYTF
v_gene: TRBV5-1; abundance: .; CDR3aa: CASSFGQGRGEQYF
v_gene: TRBV9; abundance: .; CDR3aa: CASSATQAGWNYGYTF
v_gene: TRBV2; abundance: .; CDR3aa: CASSEFRADTEAFF
v_gene: TRBV20-1; abundance: medium-sized; CDR3aa: CSLRGVEKLFF
v_gene: TRBV15; abundance: .; CDR3aa: CATSRTGLLDNEQFF
v_gene: TRBV28; abundance: .; CDR3aa: CASWNGAREQYF
v_gene: TRBV5-1; abundance: .; CDR3aa: CASSQGQGATNYGYTF
v_gene: TRBV5-1; abundance: .; CDR3aa: CASSGRLGSSGTTIYF
v_gene: TRBV28; abundance: .; CDR3aa: CASTQGRAAKNIQYF
v_gene: TRBV28; abundance: .; CDR3aa: CASRLTGVGVYEQYF
v_gene: TRBV2; abundance: .; CDR3aa: CASSDPGQHNYGYTF
v_gene: TRBV2; abundance: .; CDR3aa: CASSEGDWRVYSTDTQYF
v_gene: TRBV6-5; abundance: .; CDR3aa: CASSYSEGISYEQYF
v_gene: TRBV11-2; abundance: .; CDR3aa: CASSLERGGTSRYEQYF
v_gene: TRBV9; abundance: .; CDR3aa: CASGGTNYGYTF
v_gene: TRBV5-1; abundance: once; CDR3aa: CASSPRLDRSSPCF
v_gene: TRBV6-6; abundance: few; CDR3aa: CASSYSGQFAGNTIYF
v_gene: TRBV6-1; abundance: .; CDR3aa: CASSDTGRDEQFF
v_gene: TRBV7-2; abundance: .; CDR3aa: CASSPMGQGGEQYF
v_gene: TRBV18; abundance: .; CDR3aa: CASSPGQGEADGYTF
v_gene: TRBV7-9; abundance: .; CDR3aa: CASSLDQGDTEAFF
v_gene: TRBV5-4; abundance: .; CDR3aa: CASSWPDYTDTQYF